The 18 T cell receptor beta chains below come from one sample, sequenced in a study of early T cells in non-severe SARS-CoV-2 infection. In TCRdb, the 5' RACE reads were re-called with MiXCR into one record per CDR3 protein. The table includes some 45,000 distinct CDR3 sequences, roughly 9.4% detected once. Sequencing was performed on whole blood, taken at baseline. The receptors here all came from an adult who was a healthcare worker with PCR-confirmed SARS-CoV-2 infection or an uninfected control (not recorded which).

This clonotype was counted many times. V gene TRBV11-2 combines with J gene TRBJ2-7; D may match TRBD1 or TRBD2 (5 bases each). The germline CDR1 and CDR2 sequences are SGHAT and FQNNGV. This CDR3 has 15 residues. The V end lost 5 bases, the J end lost 1 base, and 15 bases lay between the germline ends. This CDR3 reads CASSHSRDVSYEQYF. The CDR3 nucleotides are TGTGCCAGCAGCCATTCTAGGGACGTGTCCTACGAGCAGTACTTC.

The chain combines TRBV5-1 with TRBJ2-7, with D hard to call. The CDR3 runs to 15 residues. From germline, CDR1 is SGHRS and CDR2 YFSETQ. V dropped 2 bases and J dropped 2 bases, with 14 bases sitting between them. The CDR3 loop reads CASSLGPERAYEQYF. CDR3 sequence (DNA): TGCGCCAGCAGCTTAGGTCCAGAGAGAGCCTACGAGCAGTACTTC.

This clonotype was picked up a small number of times. This rearrangement joins TRBV19 to TRBJ2-2; no firm D call. The length of the CDR3 is 16 residues. Germline V gene lookup returns CDR1 LNHDA and CDR2 SQIVND (reference sequence). The germline V and J ends were trimmed by 5 bases and 0 bases, with 13 bases remaining between them. The CDR3 loop is CASSPGSISNTGELFF. The CDR3 nucleotides read TGTGCCAGTAGTCCCGGGTCCATATCGAACACCGGGGAGCTGTTTTTT.

This clonotype was detected ten times or more. The CDR3 DNA reads as TGTGCCAGCAGCTTACAGCCAGCGGGAGCCAATGAGCAGTTCTTC. It codes for CASSLQPAGANEQFF. V and J are TRBV7-9 and TRBJ2-1; 8 positions agree with TRBD2. V lost 2 bases, J lost 6 bases, and 6 bases stayed unmatched. The CDR3 has 15 residues. Germline V gene data show CDR1 as SEHNR and CDR2 as FQNEAQ (reference sequence).

V gene TRBV3-1 combines with J gene TRBJ2-5; D gene uncertain. This CDR3 has 13 amino acids. The germline V gene has CDR1 LGHDT and CDR2 YNNKEL (reference sequence). V lost 2 bases and J 2 bases, leaving 6 bases between the germline ends. CDR3 residues: CASSQNRQETQYF. The CDR3 DNA sequence: TGTGCCAGCAGCCAAAATCGGCAAGAGACCCAGTACTTC.

The genes are TRBV10-1 and TRBJ2-1, with no clear D. V dropped 6 bases and J dropped 7 bases, with 19 bases sitting between them. The CDR3 runs to 15 residues. The V gene's germline CDR1 is WNHNN and CDR2 SYGVQD (reference sequence). CDR3 DNA sequence: TGCGCCAGCAGCCCTCCGGGTCCAATATCGAATGAGCAGTTCTTC. It yields the protein CASSPPGPISNEQFF.

The chain has TRBV6-5 and TRBJ2-7; TRBD2 matches 10 bases. V lost 2 bases to trimming and J lost 3 bases; unmatched junction nucleotides: 4. The CDR3 sequence is 15 residues long. Germline V CDR1 and CDR2: MNHEY, SVGAGI. CDR3 DNA sequence: TGTGCCAGCAGTTACCGGCTAGCGGGAGACTACGAGCAGTACTTC. Translated, it gives CASSYRLAGDYEQYF.

The chain joins TRBV12-3 or TRBV12-4 to TRBJ1-5; D gene ambiguous. The CDR3 runs 15 residues. The V and J ends lost 5 bases and 2 bases respectively, with 13 bases between them. Here the CDR3 reads CASSNDGWGNQPQHF. The DNA of the CDR3 is TGTGCCAGCAGTAACGACGGTTGGGGCAATCAGCCCCAGCATTTT.

J is TRBJ2-1 and V is TRBV7-2, with 7 bases that match TRBD2. CDR1 and CDR2 (germline): SGHTA, FQGNSA. Germline trimming cut 4 bases from V and 5 bases from J; bases unmatched to any gene: 14. The length of the CDR3 is 17 residues. The CDR3 spells CASSSGSLADYNNEQFF. CDR3 DNA: TGTGCCAGCAGCTCAGGGTCGCTAGCGGATTACAACAATGAGCAGTTCTTC.

This chain connects TRBV7-9 to TRBJ2-5, with TRBD2 identical over 7 bases. With V trimmed by 2 bases and J by 2 bases, 5 bases remained unmatched. The CDR3 spans 15 residues. Germline V gene data show CDR1 as SEHNR and CDR2 as FQNEAQ (reference sequence). CDR3 protein: CASSLRLAEQETQYF. CDR3 in DNA: TGTGCCAGCAGCTTAAGGCTAGCGGAACAAGAGACCCAGTACTTC.

This clonotype showed up many times. V is TRBV30 and J is TRBJ1-1; TRBD1 aligns across 7 bases. The J segment lost 3 bases and the V segment lost 3 bases, leaving 4 bases of the junction unmatched. Per germline, CDR1 GTSNPN and CDR2 SVGIG (reference sequence). This CDR3 spans 13 amino acids. CDR3 nucleotide sequence: TGTGCCTGGAGCAGGGGGTTGGACACTGAAGCTTTCTTT. This codes for CAWSRGLDTEAFF. The full variable domain, its missing parts supplied by reference TRBV30 and TRBJ1-1, is SQTIHQWPATLVQPVGSPLSLECTVEGTSNPNLYWYRQAAGRGLQLLFYSVGIGQISSEVPQNLSASRPQDRQFILSSKKLLLSDSGFYLCAWSRGLDTEAFFGQGTRLTVV.

This clonotype was counted ten times or more. The chain has TRBV6-5 and TRBJ1-2; 7 nucleotides align to TRBD1. J was trimmed by 7 bases and V by 6 bases; bases with no gene match: 14. CDR3 length: 15 amino acids. Germline V gene lookup returns CDR1 MNHEY and CDR2 SVGAGI. The CDR3 bases are TGTGCCAGCAGAGCCCCGACAGGGAGTAATGGTGGCTACACCTTC. Its translation is CASRAPTGSNGGYTF.

This clonotype was detected ten times or more. The rearrangement links TRBV12-3 or TRBV12-4 to TRBJ2-1; D is unclear. The V and J ends lost 8 bases and 5 bases respectively, with 19 bases between them. The CDR3 runs 15 residues. DNA of the CDR3: TGTGCCAGCCTAAGGGCCCTGGTGCTAGACAATGAGCAGTTCTTC. It encodes CASLRALVLDNEQFF.

V is TRBV25-1 and J is TRBJ2-1, with D perhaps TRBD2 (5 bases). With 4 bases removed from V and 7 bases from J, the gap between germline ends came to 8 bases. This CDR3 spans 12 amino acids. Looked up from germline, CDR1 is MGHDK and CDR2 is SYGVNS. The CDR3 reads CASSGTYNEQFF. CDR3 sequence (DNA): TGTGCCAGCAGTGGGACTTATAATGAGCAGTTCTTC.

This clonotype has only a few counts. The rearrangement links TRBV9 to TRBJ2-7, with 9 bases that match TRBD2. The germline CDR1 and CDR2 sequences are SGDLS and YYNGEE. With 0 bases clipped from V and 4 bases from J, the junction kept 2 bases outside the gene matches. This CDR3 has 14 residues. CDR3 DNA sequence: TGTGCCAGCAGCGTAGGGGGACTAGCTTACGAGCAGTACTTC. The encoded protein is CASSVGGLAYEQYF.

This clonotype was recorded at least ten times. The chain combines TRBV11-2 with TRBJ2-7; TRBD2 matches 7 bases. CDR1 and CDR2 from the germline V gene are SGHAT and FQNNGV. Trimming removed 5 bases from V and 6 bases from J; junction bases left unmatched: 10. CDR3 length: 14 residues. The CDR3 sequence: CASSPGTTNFEQYF. Written as DNA, the CDR3 is TGTGCCAGCAGCCCCGGGACTACTAATTTCGAGCAGTACTTC.

The V call is TRBV20-1, the J call TRBJ2-3, with D maybe TRBD2 (6 bases). V lost 3 bases, J lost 1 base, and 14 bases lay in between. This CDR3 comprises 15 residues. CDR1 and CDR2 from the germline V gene are DFQATT and SNEGSKA (reference sequence). The CDR3 nucleotides are TGCAGTGCTAGGTTCTTGGACTACGGCACAGATACGCAGTATTTT. Its protein is CSARFLDYGTDTQYF.

The gene calls are TRBV10-1 and TRBJ2-3, with a weak D call TRBD2 (7 bases). From germline, CDR1 is WNHNN and CDR2 SYGVQD (reference sequence). V was pared by 3 bases and J by 1 base, with 11 bases between. The length of the CDR3 is 15 residues. The CDR3 DNA reads as TGCGCCAGCAGTGATGGGGGGGCGGGCACAGATACGCAGTATTTT. Its translation: CASSDGGAGTDTQYF.